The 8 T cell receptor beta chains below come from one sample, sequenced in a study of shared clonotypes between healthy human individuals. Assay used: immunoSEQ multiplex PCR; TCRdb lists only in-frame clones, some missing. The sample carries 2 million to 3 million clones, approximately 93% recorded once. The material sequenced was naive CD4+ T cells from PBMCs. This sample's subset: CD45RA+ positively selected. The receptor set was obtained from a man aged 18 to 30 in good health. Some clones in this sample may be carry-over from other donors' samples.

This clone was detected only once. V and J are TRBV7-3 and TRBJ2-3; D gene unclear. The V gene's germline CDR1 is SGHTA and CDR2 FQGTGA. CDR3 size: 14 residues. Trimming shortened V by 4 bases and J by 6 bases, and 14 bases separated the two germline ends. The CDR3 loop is CASSSDTGRDTQYF. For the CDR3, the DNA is TGTGCCAGCAGCTCCGATACCGGGCGGGATACGCAGTATTTT.

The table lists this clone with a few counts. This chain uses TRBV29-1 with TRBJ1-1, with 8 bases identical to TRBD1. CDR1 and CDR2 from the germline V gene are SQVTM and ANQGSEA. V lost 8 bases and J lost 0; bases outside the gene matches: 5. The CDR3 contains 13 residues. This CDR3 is CSSGQGLNTEAFF. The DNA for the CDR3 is TGCAGCTCTGGACAGGGCCTGAACACTGAAGCTTTCTTT.

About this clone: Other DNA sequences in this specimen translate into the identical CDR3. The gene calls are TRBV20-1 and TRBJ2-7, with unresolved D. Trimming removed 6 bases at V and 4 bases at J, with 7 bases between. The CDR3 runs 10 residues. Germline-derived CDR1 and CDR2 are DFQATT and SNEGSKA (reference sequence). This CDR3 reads CSASEYEQYF. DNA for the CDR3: TGCAGTGCGAGTGAATACGAGCAGTACTTC.

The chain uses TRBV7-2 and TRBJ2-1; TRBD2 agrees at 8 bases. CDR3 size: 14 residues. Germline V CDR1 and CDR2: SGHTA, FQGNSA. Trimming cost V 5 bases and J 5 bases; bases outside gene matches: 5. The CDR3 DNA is TGTGCCAGCAGCCTATTAGCGGGGAACAATGAGCAGTTCTTC. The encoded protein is CASSLLAGNNEQFF.

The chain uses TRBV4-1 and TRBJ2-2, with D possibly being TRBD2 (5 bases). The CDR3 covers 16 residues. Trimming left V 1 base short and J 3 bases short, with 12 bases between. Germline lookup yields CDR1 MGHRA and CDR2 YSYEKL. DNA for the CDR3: TGCGCCAGCAGCCAAGTTTTAATTAGCGACACCGGGGAGCTGTTTTTT. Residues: CASSQVLISDTGELFF.

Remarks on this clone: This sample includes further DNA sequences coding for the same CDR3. Written as DNA, the CDR3 is TGTGCCAGCAGTTACCGGCAAGACACTGAAGCTTTCTTT. It encodes CASSYRQDTEAFF. The gene calls are TRBV6-5 and TRBJ1-1, with D hard to call. The CDR3 totals 13 residues. CDR1 is MNHEY, CDR2 SVGAGI, per germline. V lost 2 bases, J lost 3 bases, and 7 bases lay in between.

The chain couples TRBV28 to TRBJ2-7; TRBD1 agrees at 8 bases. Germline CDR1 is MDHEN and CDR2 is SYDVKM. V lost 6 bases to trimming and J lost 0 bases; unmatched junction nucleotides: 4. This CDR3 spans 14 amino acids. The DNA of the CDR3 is TGTGCCAGCAGAGACCAGGGGGCCTCCTACGAGCAGTACTTC. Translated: CASRDQGASYEQYF.

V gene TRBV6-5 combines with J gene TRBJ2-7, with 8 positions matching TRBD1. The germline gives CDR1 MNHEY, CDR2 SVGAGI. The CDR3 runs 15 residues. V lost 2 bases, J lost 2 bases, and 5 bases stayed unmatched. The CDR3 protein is CASSYGTTGAYEQYF. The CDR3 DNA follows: TGTGCCAGCAGTTACGGGACGACAGGGGCCTACGAGCAGTACTTC.